The rows below give T cell receptor beta chains drawn from one sample of a study of T cells in Graves' hyperthyroidism and ophthalmopathy. TCRdb re-called the multiplex PCR reads with MiXCR, one entry per CDR3 protein. The sample holds more than 500,000 distinct CDR3 sequences, 12% to 15% seen once. Specimen: blood. These receptors all stem from a woman aged 40 to 50 with Graves' hyperthyroidism. CDR3s include the opening cysteine and the closing phenylalanine or tryptophan.

j_call: TRBJ2-1
v_call: TRBV28
cdr3_aa: CASSYAGTNEQFF

j_call: TRBJ1-2
v_call: TRBV10-3
cdr3_aa: CAISVRGYTF

j_call: TRBJ2-7
v_call: TRBV10-2
cdr3_aa: CASSVVGRRYEQYF

j_call: TRBJ2-1
v_call: TRBV28
cdr3_aa: CASSSQPSRRGRFSNEQFF

j_call: TRBJ2-5
v_call: TRBV12-3/TRBV12-4
cdr3_aa: CASSLRARETQYF

j_call: TRBJ2-7
v_call: TRBV27
cdr3_aa: CASSLSDNLYEQYF

j_call: TRBJ2-1
v_call: TRBV9
cdr3_aa: CASSVVAGTSNNEQFF

j_call: TRBJ2-3
v_call: TRBV19
cdr3_aa: CASKTSGITDTQYF

j_call: TRBJ2-5
v_call: TRBV24-1
cdr3_aa: CATSDPAIAGDETQYF

j_call: TRBJ1-6
v_call: TRBV28
cdr3_aa: CASSPRLDSPLHF

j_call: TRBJ2-2
v_call: TRBV5-1
cdr3_aa: CASSFLQTSGNPGELFF

j_call: TRBJ2-2
v_call: TRBV7-3
cdr3_aa: CASSPEYTGELFF

j_call: TRBJ2-1
v_call: TRBV7-9
cdr3_aa: CASSPPSAGGPGNEQFF

j_call: TRBJ2-2
v_call: TRBV3-1
cdr3_aa: CASRSRGGELFF

j_call: TRBJ2-1
v_call: TRBV28
cdr3_aa: CASSLYYNEQFF

j_call: TRBJ2-7
v_call: TRBV2
cdr3_aa: CASSVALGKYEQYF

j_call: TRBJ1-1
v_call: TRBV6-6
cdr3_aa: CASSYLAQGWNTEAFF

j_call: TRBJ1-4
v_call: TRBV5-1
cdr3_aa: CASSVTGGSEKLFF

j_call: TRBJ2-1
v_call: TRBV5-1
cdr3_aa: CASSLAQSSYNEQFF

j_call: TRBJ1-1
v_call: TRBV5-8
cdr3_aa: CASSLDLTGVSEAFF

j_call: TRBJ1-1
v_call: TRBV28
cdr3_aa: CASSLGLGGTEAFF

j_call: TRBJ1-5
v_call: TRBV6-1
cdr3_aa: CASSESSQRTLEWPQHF

j_call: TRBJ1-1
v_call: TRBV28
cdr3_aa: CASSFSINTEAFF

j_call: TRBJ2-1
v_call: TRBV5-6
cdr3_aa: CASSRGQGYRNEQFF

j_call: TRBJ2-7
v_call: TRBV5-8
cdr3_aa: CASSLVLGGEQYF

j_call: TRBJ2-1
v_call: TRBV12-3/TRBV12-4
cdr3_aa: CASSPPPGHDYNEQFF

j_call: TRBJ2-7
v_call: TRBV28
cdr3_aa: CASSLPEDIKEQYF

j_call: TRBJ2-7
v_call: TRBV5-1
cdr3_aa: CASSFSTATYEQYF

j_call: TRBJ1-3
v_call: TRBV30
cdr3_aa: CAWSIGQGSFGNTIYF

j_call: TRBJ1-1
v_call: TRBV5-6
cdr3_aa: CASSFKVTQGKATEAFF

j_call: TRBJ1-5
v_call: TRBV20-1
cdr3_aa: CSARQGSNQPQHF

j_call: TRBJ2-1
v_call: TRBV30
cdr3_aa: CAWSPAVRGLYNEQFF

j_call: TRBJ1-2
v_call: TRBV12-3/TRBV12-4
cdr3_aa: CASSFAGAEVIVYTF

j_call: TRBJ2-2
v_call: TRBV5-4
cdr3_aa: CASSLGGTGFAGELFF

j_call: TRBJ2-2
v_call: TRBV3-1
cdr3_aa: CASSQTTGLAGRTGELFF

j_call: TRBJ2-7
v_call: TRBV5-1
cdr3_aa: CASSHRWEGTYEQYF

j_call: TRBJ2-5
v_call: TRBV3-1
cdr3_aa: CASSQWDSGVETQYF

j_call: TRBJ1-1
v_call: TRBV30
cdr3_aa: CAWSRRYTEAFF

j_call: TRBJ2-7
v_call: TRBV3-1
cdr3_aa: CASSPYPTSTYEQYF

j_call: TRBJ2-1
v_call: TRBV20-1
cdr3_aa: CSATKTADYNEQFF

j_call: TRBJ1-2
v_call: TRBV19
cdr3_aa: CASFDRGYGYTF

j_call: TRBJ2-2
v_call: TRBV24-1
cdr3_aa: CATSGGSKTGELFF